The present T cell receptor (beta chain) was sequenced within a study of identical twins. Notes on the study in general: Its conclusions, products of cross-sectional statistical analysis, did not come from following the same donors. Monozygotic twins shared more out-of-frame TCR alpha than recombination models predicted. Analyses of zero insertions could, in part, be confounded by invariant MAIT and iNKT cells.

From germline, CDR1 is LGHDT and CDR2 YNNKEL (reference sequence). V was cut by 0 bases and J by 2 bases, with 9 bases left in between. This CDR3 comprises 15 residues. Template switching added a universal primer site; cDNA carried unique molecular identifiers. Via MiXCR, TCRdb re-called the 5' RACE reads, giving one row per CDR3 protein. The sample has more than 1.5 million distinct CDR3 sequences; more than 30% are singletons. Only a few counts were recorded for this clonotype. Its antigen is unidentified. Source material: cord blood. This sequence originates from a newborn girl in good health. The chain employs TRBV3-1 and TRBJ2-3, with a weak D call TRBD2 (6 bases). CDR3 residues: CASSQEPGLTDTQYF. As DNA, the CDR3 is TGTGCCAGCAGCCAAGAGCCGGGACTCACAGATACGCAGTATTTT.